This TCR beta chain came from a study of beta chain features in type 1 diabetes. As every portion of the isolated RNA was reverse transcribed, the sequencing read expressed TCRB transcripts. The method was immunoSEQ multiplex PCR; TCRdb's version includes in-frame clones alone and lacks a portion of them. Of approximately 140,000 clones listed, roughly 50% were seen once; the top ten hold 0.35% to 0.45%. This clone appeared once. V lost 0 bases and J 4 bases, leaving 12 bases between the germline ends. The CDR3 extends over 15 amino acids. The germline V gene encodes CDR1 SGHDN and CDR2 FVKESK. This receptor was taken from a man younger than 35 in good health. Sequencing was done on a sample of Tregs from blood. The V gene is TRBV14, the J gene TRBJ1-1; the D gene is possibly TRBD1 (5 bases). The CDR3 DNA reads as TGTGCCAGCAGCCAAGATAGAAGGGGAGGCACTGAAGCTTTCTTT. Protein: CASSQDRRGGTEAFF.